This T cell receptor beta chain was observed in a study of post-analysis software for immune sequencing data. Study overall: Disease courses included relapsing-remitting, secondary progressive and progressive-relapsing multiple sclerosis. Notes on the study in general: Multiple sclerosis patients had significantly lower normalized Chao1 diversity than controls. In patients, 4 to 6 TRBV segments were more frequent than in controls, with TRBV5-6, TRBV5-1 and TRBV20-1 among them.

The V and J ends lost 4 bases and 9 bases respectively, with 15 bases between them. CDR3 size: 13 residues. This clonotype has just a few counts. Its matching antigen is unknown. Prepared libraries of TCR beta cDNA carried unique molecular identifiers. T cells, roughly 1 to 10 million of them, yielded some 500,000 cDNA molecules. One entry per CDR3 protein, called by TCRdb with MiXCR from the PCR reads. The sample lists about 800,000 distinct CDR3 sequences, about 32% occurring once. This chain connects TRBV12-3 or TRBV12-4 to TRBJ1-1; no clear D gene. Material for sequencing was blood. This TCR derives from a girl between 10 and 17 years old with multiple sclerosis. The CDR3 coding sequence is TGTGCCAGCAGTTCACTCGCGTGGTCGAAAGCTTTCTTT. It is translated as CASSSLAWSKAFF.